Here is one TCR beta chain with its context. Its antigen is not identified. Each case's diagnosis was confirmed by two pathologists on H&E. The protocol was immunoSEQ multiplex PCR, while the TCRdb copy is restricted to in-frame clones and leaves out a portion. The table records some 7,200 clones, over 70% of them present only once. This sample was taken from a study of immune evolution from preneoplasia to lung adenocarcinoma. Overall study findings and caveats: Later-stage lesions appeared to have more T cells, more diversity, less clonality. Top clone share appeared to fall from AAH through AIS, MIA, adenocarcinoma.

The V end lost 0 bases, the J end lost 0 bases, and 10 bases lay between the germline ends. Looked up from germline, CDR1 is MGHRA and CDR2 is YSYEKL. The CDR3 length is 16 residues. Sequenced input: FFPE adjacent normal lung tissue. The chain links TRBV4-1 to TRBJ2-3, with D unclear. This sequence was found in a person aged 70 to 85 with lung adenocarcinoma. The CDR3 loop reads CASSQDRVSSTDTQYF. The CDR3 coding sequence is TGCGCCAGCAGCCAAGATAGGGTTAGCAGCACAGATACGCAGTATTTT.